This entry lists 8 T cell receptor beta chains sequenced from one sample in a study of cytomegalovirus exposure and HLA in healthy donors. The PCR was carried out with 60 Vbeta primers and 13 Jbeta primers. Repertoires were generated with immunoSEQ multiplex PCR, while TCRdb's copy carries only in-frame clones and drops some. The sample lists fewer than 200,000 clones; about 79% were seen once. The sample comprised PBMCs. Every receptor here comes from a woman aged 45-65 years in good health and CMV-seropositive.

This clone was seen a few times. The gene calls are TRBV6-1 and TRBJ2-1; 9 bases agree with TRBD1. The germline V gene has CDR1 MNHNS and CDR2 SASEGT. Trimming took 4 bases from V and 7 from J; bases not matched to a gene: 5. The CDR3 has 14 amino acids. The CDR3 DNA is TGTGCCAGCAGTGCCTGGACAGGGGTAAATGAGCAGTTCTTC. Translated: CASSAWTGVNEQFF.

V is TRBV4-1 and J is TRBJ1-5; perhaps TRBD1 as D (6 bases). The CDR3 is 13 amino acids. In germline, CDR1 is MGHRA, CDR2 YSYEKL. Between the trimmed V and J ends, which lost 2 bases and 8 bases, there was a span of 10 bases. CDR3 protein: CASSQTGSKPQHF. The CDR3 nucleotides read TGCGCCAGCAGCCAAACAGGGAGTAAGCCCCAGCATTTT.

This chain joins TRBV5-1 and TRBJ2-2, with D unclear. The CDR3 loop spans 13 amino acids. V was cut by 4 bases and J by 0 bases, with 4 bases left in between. CDR1 is SGHRS, CDR2 YFSETQ, per germline. The CDR3 here is CASSAANTGELFF. CDR3 DNA: TGCGCCAGCAGCGCAGCGAACACCGGGGAGCTGTTTTTT.

This clone turned up a few times. At one of its ends the junction is not consistent with the germline gene, which may arise from a read error. V is TRBV9 and J is TRBJ2-6, with D maybe TRBD1 (6 bases). CDR3 length: 18 amino acids. CDR1 SGDLS and CDR2 YYNGEE come from the germline V gene. CDR3 sequence reads: CASSVSRGPLSGANVLTF. CDR3 sequence (DNA): TGTGCCAGCAGCGTCTCCAGGGGACCCCTCTCTGGAGCCAACGTCCTGACTTTC.

The chain uses TRBV28 and TRBJ1-2; D gene uncertain. CDR3 length: 14 residues. V was pared by 3 bases and J by 8 bases, with 16 bases between. Germline V lookup: CDR1 MDHEN, CDR2 SYDVKM. This CDR3 is CASSFWQRSLGYTF. For the CDR3, the DNA is TGTGCCAGCAGTTTCTGGCAGCGGTCCTTAGGCTACACCTTC.

V is TRBV9 and J is TRBJ2-7; tentatively, D is TRBD2 (7 bases). Trimming left V 1 base short and J 4 bases short, with 12 bases between. The CDR3 runs 14 residues. Germline lookup yields CDR1 SGDLS and CDR2 YYNGEE. The CDR3 region has the DNA TGTGCCAGCAGCGTAAGAGGGGGAGGGTACGAGCAGTACTTC. It specifies CASSVRGGGYEQYF.

The CDR3 nucleotides are TGTGCCAGCAGCTTAGTCAGGGGGGGCAATCAGCCCCAGCATTTT. Encoded protein: CASSLVRGGNQPQHF. This chain joins TRBV7-8 and TRBJ1-5; 7 bases match TRBD1. Germline CDR1 and CDR2: SGHVS and FQNEAQ. The CDR3 runs 15 residues. The V and J ends lost 1 base and 2 bases, in that order; junction bases with no gene match: 2.

The chain carries TRBV6-5 and TRBJ2-5, with 12 bases aligning to TRBD1. Germline CDR1 is MNHEY and CDR2 is SVGAGI. The V segment lost 5 bases and the J segment 5 bases; nucleotides outside the gene matches: 3. The CDR3 spans 14 residues. The chain's CDR3 is CASSGTGGYETQYF. The CDR3 coding sequence is TGTGCCAGCAGTGGGACAGGGGGCTATGAGACCCAGTACTTC.